Reported below is one T cell receptor beta chain. Antigen specificity is unknown. The data are from a study of cytomegalovirus exposure and HLA in healthy donors. Broader study findings: A later analysis found that most CMV-associated TCR beta chains appeared HLA-restricted. Some TCR beta chains (approximately 180 of them) were listed as cytomegalovirus-associated.

The CDR3 has 15 residues. Germline V CDR1 and CDR2: SGHRS, YFSETQ. Trimming took off 0 bases at V and 1 base at J, with 10 bases between the two ends. Primers included in the PCR were 60 Vbeta and 13 Jbeta primers. Sequenced by immunoSEQ multiplex PCR; TCRdb stores in-frame clones only, minus some. This repertoire shows 120,000 or so clones, 81% found once; its top ten account for about 1.8%. The chain is built from TRBV5-1 and TRBJ1-1; D unclear. Material: PBMCs. The source of this sequence is a man in his late teens or twenties in good health and CMV-seronegative. The CDR3 DNA follows: TGCGCCAGCAGCTTGGTGGGCAGCCAGAACACTGAAGCTTTCTTT. Its translation: CASSLVGSQNTEAFF.